A selection of T cell receptor beta chains follows, all from one sample in a study of neoadjuvant anti-PD-1 for oral cavity cancer. Sequenced by immunoSEQ multiplex PCR; TCRdb stores in-frame clones only, minus some. The sample contains 13,000 to 15,000 clones, approximately 80% of which appear only once. Here the sequenced sample was PBMCs, taken before nivolumab (anti-PD-1) treatment. These receptor sequences come from a person aged 40 to 85 with oral cavity squamous cell carcinoma. Both conserved end residues are part of each CDR3. Each record gives: V gene, D gene, J gene, clone size, CDR3 protein, CDR3 DNA. A D gene is named only where the DNA matches it firmly. Clone size is given for some rows only: seen once, a few or many times, or a class if the clone is expanded.

V gene: TRBV6-6; D gene: TRBD2; J gene: TRBJ2-5; clone size: once; CDR3 protein: CASSSLSGTQETQYF; CDR3 DNA: TGTGCCAGCAGTTCATTGAGCGGGACCCAAGAGACCCAGTACTTC
V gene: TRBV19; D gene: TRBD2; J gene: TRBJ2-1; clone size: NA; CDR3 protein: CASSIDYTSGGWNEQFF; CDR3 DNA: TGTGCCAGTAGTATAGATTATACTAGCGGGGGTTGGAATGAGCAGTTCTTC
V gene: TRBV18; D gene: NA; J gene: TRBJ2-7; clone size: NA; CDR3 protein: CASSISGTSYEQYF; CDR3 DNA: TGTGCCAGCTCCATTTCGGGGACCTCCTACGAGCAGTACTTC
V gene: TRBV7-2; D gene: NA; J gene: TRBJ2-2; clone size: NA; CDR3 protein: CASSSRTDTGELFF; CDR3 DNA: TGTGCCAGCAGCTCCCGGACGGATACCGGGGAGCTGTTTTTT
V gene: TRBV2; D gene: NA; J gene: TRBJ2-1; clone size: NA; CDR3 protein: CASIAASWYNEQFF; CDR3 DNA: TGTGCCAGCATAGCCGCCAGTTGGTACAATGAGCAGTTCTTC
V gene: TRBV2; D gene: NA; J gene: TRBJ1-5; clone size: few; CDR3 protein: CACRSHSNQPQHF; CDR3 DNA: TGTGCCTGTCGAAGCCATAGCAATCAGCCCCAGCATTTT
V gene: TRBV5-6; D gene: NA; J gene: TRBJ1-1; clone size: NA; CDR3 protein: CASSWQGNTEAFF; CDR3 DNA: TGTGCCAGCAGCTGGCAGGGGAACACTGAAGCTTTCTTT
V gene: TRBV6-1; D gene: TRBD2; J gene: TRBJ2-1; clone size: NA; CDR3 protein: CASSLSGLAGVEQFF; CDR3 DNA: TGTGCCAGCAGTTTAAGCGGGCTAGCGGGAGTTGAGCAGTTCTTC
V gene: TRBV5-1; D gene: TRBD2; J gene: TRBJ2-7; clone size: NA; CDR3 protein: CASSFIPRTSGSGTVEQYF; CDR3 DNA: TGCGCCAGCAGCTTCATCCCCCGGACTAGCGGGAGTGGGACCGTCGAGCAGTACTTC
V gene: TRBV5-8; D gene: NA; J gene: TRBJ2-3; clone size: NA; CDR3 protein: CASKKAVTSTDTQYF; CDR3 DNA: TGTGCCAGCAAGAAAGCGGTTACAAGCACAGATACGCAGTATTTT
V gene: TRBV2; D gene: NA; J gene: TRBJ2-3; clone size: NA; CDR3 protein: CASRGSGSRADTQYF; CDR3 DNA: TGTGCCAGCAGGGGGTCGGGTTCGCGCGCAGATACGCAGTATTTT
V gene: TRBV5-4; D gene: NA; J gene: TRBJ1-1; clone size: NA; CDR3 protein: CASSLQGGRSYGTEAFF; CDR3 DNA: TGTGCCAGCAGCTTACAAGGGGGGCGCAGTTACGGCACTGAAGCTTTCTTT
V gene: TRBV7-9; D gene: TRBD1; J gene: TRBJ2-7; clone size: NA; CDR3 protein: CASSFGQGANEQYF; CDR3 DNA: TGTGCCAGCAGCTTTGGACAGGGGGCGAACGAGCAGTACTTC
V gene: TRBV5-1; D gene: NA; J gene: TRBJ2-5; clone size: NA; CDR3 protein: CASSPEGYQETQYF; CDR3 DNA: TGCGCCAGCAGCCCGGAGGGGTACCAAGAGACCCAGTACTTC
V gene: TRBV6-1; D gene: NA; J gene: TRBJ1-5; clone size: NA; CDR3 protein: CASSEDAGVLGNQPQHF; CDR3 DNA: TGTGCCAGCAGTGAAGATGCCGGAGTTCTGGGTAATCAGCCCCAGCATTTT
V gene: TRBV7-6; D gene: NA; J gene: TRBJ2-7; clone size: NA; CDR3 protein: CASSLVVSDSRREQYF; CDR3 DNA: TGTGCCAGCAGCTTAGTGGTTAGCGACTCGAGAAGGGAGCAGTACTTC
V gene: TRBV6-4; D gene: TRBD2; J gene: TRBJ2-1; clone size: NA; CDR3 protein: CASSEAGEFNEQFF; CDR3 DNA: TGTGCCAGCAGTGAAGCGGGAGAGTTCAATGAGCAGTTCTTC
V gene: TRBV10-2; D gene: NA; J gene: TRBJ2-1; clone size: NA; CDR3 protein: CASSEKTARSSYNEQFF; CDR3 DNA: TGCGCCAGCAGTGAGAAAACCGCAAGGAGCTCCTACAATGAGCAGTTCTTC
V gene: TRBV30; D gene: NA; J gene: TRBJ1-2; clone size: few; CDR3 protein: CAWSETVYGYTF; CDR3 DNA: TGTGCCTGGAGTGAGACGGTCTATGGCTACACCTTC
V gene: TRBV9; D gene: TRBD1; J gene: TRBJ2-1; clone size: NA; CDR3 protein: CASSATGQDYNEQFF; CDR3 DNA: TGTGCCAGCAGCGCTACGGGACAGGACTACAATGAGCAGTTCTTC
V gene: TRBV9; D gene: NA; J gene: TRBJ1-5; clone size: few; CDR3 protein: CASSVGEGGSNQPQHF; CDR3 DNA: TGTGCCAGCAGCGTAGGGGAAGGGGGGAGCAATCAGCCCCAGCATTTT
V gene: TRBV5-8; D gene: NA; J gene: TRBJ1-1; clone size: NA; CDR3 protein: CASSGWGLGATEAFF; CDR3 DNA: TGTGCCAGCAGCGGGTGGGGTTTGGGAGCCACTGAAGCTTTCTTT
V gene: TRBV11-2; D gene: NA; J gene: TRBJ2-7; clone size: NA; CDR3 protein: CASSLTTYRQVNSYEQYF; CDR3 DNA: TGTGCCAGCAGCCTCACCACCTATCGACAGGTGAACTCCTACGAGCAGTACTTC
V gene: TRBV5-1; D gene: NA; J gene: TRBJ1-2; clone size: NA; CDR3 protein: CASSLGSGYYNGYTF; CDR3 DNA: TGCGCCAGCAGCTTGGGGTCAGGGTATTATAATGGCTACACCTTC
V gene: TRBV6-6; D gene: NA; J gene: TRBJ1-1; clone size: NA; CDR3 protein: CASSYEAMNTEAFF; CDR3 DNA: TGTGCCAGCAGTTACGAGGCCATGAACACTGAAGCTTTCTTT
V gene: TRBV2; D gene: NA; J gene: TRBJ1-2; clone size: NA; CDR3 protein: CASSVKSYGYTF; CDR3 DNA: TGTGCCAGCAGTGTTAAGAGCTATGGCTACACCTTC
V gene: TRBV7-9; D gene: NA; J gene: TRBJ1-1; clone size: few; CDR3 protein: CASSSRAERFTEAFF; CDR3 DNA: TGTGCCAGCAGCTCTAGGGCAGAGCGGTTCACTGAAGCTTTCTTT